A selection of T cell receptor beta chains follows, all from one sample in a study of T cell responses to AZD1222 COVID-19 vaccine. Only in-frame clones appear in the TCRdb table, and some are missing; sequencing was by immunoSEQ multiplex PCR. Counted here are 150,000 to 200,000 clones, approximately 88% occurring once; the ten biggest clones make up around 1.6%. This material consisted of peripheral blood, taken on day 0 of AZD1222 vaccination. The receptors shown here come from an adult in good health. The CDR3 runs from the conserved cysteine through the conserved F or W. The D gene is left open where the match is weak. Part of the rows lack a size; the others show once, few, many or a class for expanded clones.

V: TRBV5-4; D: -; size: once; J: TRBJ2-1; DNA: TGTGCCAGCAGCTTGGGACCCGGGAGAAGCAATGAGCAGTTCTTC; CDR3: CASSLGPGRSNEQFF
V: TRBV10-3; D: -; size: -; J: TRBJ2-2; DNA: TGTGCCATCAGCCCCTCCGGGACTCTCACCGGGGAGCTGTTTTTT; CDR3: CAISPSGTLTGELFF
V: TRBV14; D: -; size: -; J: TRBJ1-5; DNA: TGTGCCAGCAGAAAAGGGGGTCAGCCCCAGCATTTT; CDR3: CASRKGGQPQHF
V: TRBV7-2; D: -; size: -; J: TRBJ1-2; DNA: TGTGCCAGCAGCTTAGTGGGGGGCTACACCTTC; CDR3: CASSLVGGYTF
V: TRBV28; D: TRBD2; size: -; J: TRBJ2-4; DNA: TGTGCCAGCACCCCGGGACTAGAAAACATTCAGTACTTC; CDR3: CASTPGLENIQYF
V: TRBV6-1; D: -; size: -; J: TRBJ1-1; DNA: TGTGCCAGCAGTGAAGCCCCGGGAAGGGGATTCAACACTGAAGCTTTCTTT; CDR3: CASSEAPGRGFNTEAFF
V: TRBV7-2; D: -; size: -; J: TRBJ2-2; DNA: TGTGCCAGCAGCTTAACCGGCACAGTCACCGGGGAGCTGTTTTTT; CDR3: CASSLTGTVTGELFF
V: TRBV19; D: -; size: -; J: TRBJ1-5; DNA: TGTGCCAGTAGTATTAGGGTAGGACAGCCCCAGCATTTT; CDR3: CASSIRVGQPQHF
V: TRBV11-2; D: -; size: -; J: TRBJ1-6; DNA: TGTGCCAGCAGCTTAGGGGCGAATCGGAATGGGGATTCACCCCTCCACTTT; CDR3: CASSLGANRNGDSPLHF
V: TRBV5-1; D: TRBD2; size: -; J: TRBJ2-1; DNA: TGCGCCAGCAGCATAAGCGGGACGGGCTCCTACAATGAGCAGTTCTTC; CDR3: CASSISGTGSYNEQFF
V: TRBV28; D: -; size: -; J: TRBJ1-5; DNA: TGTGCCAGCAGAATCTTAGCCGGGGGCAATCAGCCCCAGCATTTT; CDR3: CASRILAGGNQPQHF
V: TRBV4-1; D: -; size: -; J: TRBJ2-6; DNA: TGCGCCAGCCGGGGGGCTGCACGAGCCACTGGGGCCAACGTCCTGACTTTC; CDR3: CASRGAARATGANVLTF
V: TRBV15; D: TRBD1; size: -; J: TRBJ1-2; DNA: TGTGCCACCAGCAGAGATATTATTGGTGGAGGACAGGGAGGCTACACCTTC; CDR3: CATSRDIIGGGQGGYTF
V: TRBV7-9; D: -; size: -; J: TRBJ2-3; DNA: TGTGCCAGCAGCCTGGACCACACAGATACGCAGTATTTT; CDR3: CASSLDHTDTQYF
V: TRBV7-2; D: -; size: -; J: TRBJ2-3; DNA: TGTGCCAGCAGCTTAGAGGGGCGGACGCAGTATTTT; CDR3: CASSLEGRTQYF
V: TRBV30; D: -; size: -; J: TRBJ2-5; DNA: TGTGCCTGGAGTGTAGGCACAGGGCTGCAAGAGACCCAGTACTTC; CDR3: CAWSVGTGLQETQYF
V: TRBV6-5; D: TRBD1; size: -; J: TRBJ1-3; DNA: TGTGCCAGCAGAGCGGGACAGCCCTCTGGAAACACCATATATTTT; CDR3: CASRAGQPSGNTIYF
V: TRBV19; D: -; size: -; J: TRBJ1-5; DNA: TGTGCCAGCAGACCTGAGGGGATAAGCCAGCCCCAGCATTTT; CDR3: CASRPEGISQPQHF
V: TRBV7-3; D: -; size: -; J: TRBJ1-1; DNA: TGTGCCAGCAGCTTGGAGGGTCGGATCACTGAAGCTTTCTTT; CDR3: CASSLEGRITEAFF
V: TRBV6-5; D: TRBD1; size: -; J: TRBJ2-7; DNA: TGTGCCAGCAGACTAGCAGGGGGCAGAAACGAGCAGTACTTC; CDR3: CASRLAGGRNEQYF
V: TRBV6-1; D: -; size: once; J: TRBJ1-4; DNA: TGTGCCAGCAGTGATTCAGGGGTGTATCTAGAAAAACTGTTTTTT; CDR3: CASSDSGVYLEKLFF
V: TRBV28; D: -; size: -; J: TRBJ2-1; DNA: TGTGTCAGCAGTTTAGTTCAGGTCTTGAGTGAGCAGTTCTTC; CDR3: CVSSLVQVLSEQFF
V: TRBV9; D: -; size: many; J: TRBJ2-3; DNA: TGTGCCAGCAGCGTAGAGGGGCAGGATACAGATACGCAGTATTTT; CDR3: CASSVEGQDTDTQYF
V: TRBV7-6; D: TRBD2; size: -; J: TRBJ2-1; DNA: TGTGCCAGCAGCTTATCATCCCTAGCGGGGTACAATGAGCAGTTCTTC; CDR3: CASSLSSLAGYNEQFF
V: TRBV19; D: -; size: -; J: TRBJ1-1; DNA: TGTGCCAGTAGTATAGCCACAGTGAACACTGAAGCTTTCTTT; CDR3: CASSIATVNTEAFF
V: TRBV12-3/TRBV12-4; D: -; size: -; J: TRBJ1-2; DNA: TGTGCCAGCAGTTTCAATCACAGGGATGGCTACACCTTC; CDR3: CASSFNHRDGYTF
V: TRBV6-5; D: -; size: -; J: TRBJ1-1; DNA: TGTGCCAGCCACAGAGAGAACACTGAAGCTTTCTTT; CDR3: CASHRENTEAFF
V: TRBV11-2; D: -; size: once; J: TRBJ1-2; DNA: TGTGCCAGCAGCTTAGGGAGGTATATGTCGGGCTACACCTTC; CDR3: CASSLGRYMSGYTF
V: TRBV7-2; D: -; size: -; J: TRBJ1-2; DNA: TGTGCCAGCAGCCCCACAGGCGTTCGCTATGGCTACACCTTC; CDR3: CASSPTGVRYGYTF
V: TRBV14; D: TRBD2; size: -; J: TRBJ2-1; DNA: TGTGCCAGCAGCCAAGTGGGTGGGAGGGCTGAGCAGTTCTTC; CDR3: CASSQVGGRAEQFF
V: TRBV27; D: TRBD2; size: few; J: TRBJ2-3; DNA: TGTGCCAGCAGTTTGGCGGCGGGGGGGCTGTCAGATACGCAGTATTTT; CDR3: CASSLAAGGLSDTQYF
V: TRBV4-3; D: -; size: once; J: TRBJ1-2; DNA: TGCGCCAGCAGCCAAGAACGCGCCGGATACTATGGCTACACCTTC; CDR3: CASSQERAGYYGYTF
V: TRBV27; D: -; size: -; J: TRBJ1-4; DNA: TGTGCCAGCAGTTTGGGACCCTCCAGTACTGAAAAACTGTTTTTT; CDR3: CASSLGPSSTEKLFF
V: TRBV9; D: -; size: -; J: TRBJ2-1; DNA: TGTGCCAGCAGCGCCCCGCCAGGGAGCTCCTACAATGAGCAGTTCTTC; CDR3: CASSAPPGSSYNEQFF
V: TRBV3-1/TRBV3-2; D: -; size: -; J: TRBJ1-1; DNA: TGTGCCAGCAGCCAAGATTGGGGCAGGGGCCTTGAAGCTTTCTTT; CDR3: CASSQDWGRGLEAFF
V: TRBV28; D: TRBD1; size: once; J: TRBJ1-1; DNA: TGTGCCAGCAGCTATACAGGGGTTGGGAACACTGAAGCTTTCTTT; CDR3: CASSYTGVGNTEAFF
V: TRBV25-1; D: -; size: once; J: TRBJ2-5; DNA: TGTGCCAGCAGTGAATGGGGGGTGGAGACCCAGTACTTC; CDR3: CASSEWGVETQYF
V: TRBV28; D: -; size: few; J: TRBJ1-2; DNA: TGTGCCAGCAGTTTGGGACGGGGCTACACCTTC; CDR3: CASSLGRGYTF
V: TRBV10-2; D: -; size: -; J: TRBJ1-5; DNA: TGCGCCAGCAGTGAGCGGACAGCGCAGCCCCAGCATTTT; CDR3: CASSERTAQPQHF
V: TRBV7-9; D: -; size: -; J: TRBJ2-1; DNA: TGTGCCAGCAGCTTAGGGGGGCTATACAATGAGCAGTTCTTC; CDR3: CASSLGGLYNEQFF
V: TRBV19; D: TRBD2; size: -; J: TRBJ2-1; DNA: TGTGCCAGTAGTATAGATCGCTCAGCGGGAGGACGTGAGCAGTTCTTC; CDR3: CASSIDRSAGGREQFF
V: TRBV5-6; D: TRBD1; size: -; J: TRBJ1-1; DNA: TGTGCCAGCAGCTGGGACAGGAAGAACACTGAAGCTTTCTTT; CDR3: CASSWDRKNTEAFF
V: TRBV11-2; D: TRBD2; size: -; J: TRBJ2-1; DNA: TGTGCCAGCAGCGCAGGACTAGCTCCCAATGAGCAGTTCTTC; CDR3: CASSAGLAPNEQFF
V: TRBV6-5; D: TRBD1; size: -; J: TRBJ1-6; DNA: TGTGCCAGCAGTTATAGGGGGCGGGGTGGTAATTCACCCCTCCACTTT; CDR3: CASSYRGRGGNSPLHF
V: TRBV30; D: -; size: -; J: TRBJ1-1; DNA: TGTGCCTACGATACGAGACTGCTGAACACTGAAGCTTTCTTT; CDR3: CAYDTRLLNTEAFF
V: TRBV14; D: -; size: -; J: TRBJ2-3; DNA: TGTGCCAGCAGCCAAGATAGGAGAGGATATAGAAGAGATACGCAGTATTTT; CDR3: CASSQDRRGYRRDTQYF